This T cell receptor beta chain was sequenced during a study of cytomegalovirus exposure and HLA in healthy donors (dated 2017 in TCRdb). Turning to the overall study: A later analysis indicated that the 120 validation repertoires were generated on the platform also employed for the 600 to 750 repertoires of the first cohort. The study aimed to test whether signatures of past pathogen exposure could be identified by cataloging public T cell receptors. Besides the first cohort of approximately 710 subjects, a separate validation cohort made up of 90 to 150 different subjects was used. The study combined high-throughput TCR immunosequencing, statistical association of individual TCRs with disease status, and machine learning to predict cytomegalovirus infection status.

On the study overall, not on this receptor specifically: The classifier was reported to diagnose cytomegalovirus status with high specificity and sensitivity in both the original cohort and the validation cohort. According to the authors, the approach could potentially be generalized to other disease states and immunological phenotypes. The study gave a list of more than 150 TCR beta chains associated with cytomegalovirus. In vitro tests confirmed that a few of the cytomegalovirus-associated TCR beta chains recognize cytomegalovirus antigens. Subsequent analysis determined that TCRs grouped into clusters in the first cohort also showed a tendency toward co-occurrence across the 120 or so validation repertoires, and approximately 94% of cluster scores exceeded 0. A later analysis lacked HLA typing for the validation cohort, so it scored co-occurrence in that cohort across all 110 or so repertoires. Across donors, most TCR sequences were observed very rarely, whereas some public TCRs were present in many individuals.

Sequences KGHSH (CDR1) and LQKENI (CDR2) are obtained from the germline V gene. There are 12 amino acids in the CDR3, from cysteine to phenylalanine inclusive. The entry retains the CDR3 DNA only, 36 bases that are in frame from base 1. V is reduced by 3 bases and J by 9 bases, leaving a spacing of 9 bases between them. Details on this clone: Its antigen specificity is not known. The record has no base qualities; no much larger clone is one base away.

The library came from the immunoSEQ multiplex PCR assay. As for how the authors treated the data: A statistical classification framework was built to diagnose cytomegalovirus status from the catalog of TCR beta chain sequences. Sourced from immuneACCESS, this table was stored by TCRdb with only in-frame sequences that have V and J called. A share of the clones is absent; for the studies checked, an unresolved V gene accounts for under half, and the remainder has no known explanation. V and J calls plus clone size are reproduced from that table; the DNA served to infer D and trimming. A total of about 110,000 clones appear in this sample, about nine tenths of them only once. Of the sample, about 2% is held by the ten largest clones. Donors formed part of the validation cohort, which comprised 95 to 150 subjects and was distinct from the first cohort of 550 to 850 subjects.

In this chain, TRBV18 is recombined with TRBJ2-1; no D segment can be confidently identified. The receptor was isolated from a woman younger than 35 in good health and CMV-seropositive. Input material: PBMCs. The DNA is TGTGCCAGCTCACCTCCCGGTGCTGAGCAGTTCTTC. It codes for CASSPPGAEQFF.